These 14 T cell receptor beta chains were sequenced from one sample in a study of cytomegalovirus exposure and HLA in healthy donors. Amplification used 60 Vbeta primers and 13 Jbeta primers. TCRdb's table, derived via immunoSEQ multiplex PCR, lists solely in-frame clones and lacks some. This table holds more than 95,000 clones, approximately 12% found once. Input material: PBMCs. The receptors were sampled from a man aged 40-50 years in good health and CMV-seropositive.

This clone was counted a few times. This chain joins TRBV10-3 and TRBJ1-1, with TRBD1 matching over 8 bases. The J segment lost 4 bases and the V segment lost 5 bases, leaving 9 bases of the junction unmatched. The germline gives CDR1 ENHRY, CDR2 SYGVKD. The CDR3 totals 15 residues. The CDR3 here is CAISPSDRVSTEAFF. Written as DNA, the CDR3 is TGTGCCATCAGTCCTTCGGACAGGGTGAGCACTGAAGCTTTCTTT.

This clone has more than one count but fewer than ten. The rearrangement links TRBV13 to TRBJ1-4; 9 bases are shared with TRBD1. The V gene's germline CDR1 is PRHDT and CDR2 FYEKMQ (reference sequence). The V segment lost 5 bases and the J segment 7 bases; nucleotides outside the gene matches: 5. The CDR3 spans 14 residues. CDR3 sequence reads: CASSPGTGSEKLFF. For the CDR3, the DNA is TGTGCCAGCAGCCCTGGGACAGGGAGTGAAAAACTGTTTTTT.

J is TRBJ2-1 and V is TRBV5-6; 7 nucleotides line up with TRBD2. J gave up 5 bases and V 0 bases, and 5 bases lay outside the gene matches. CDR1 and CDR2 (germline): SGHDT, YYEEEE. This CDR3 region has 15 residues. This CDR3 is CASSLAGGPHNEQFF. For the CDR3, the DNA is TGTGCCAGCAGCTTGGCGGGAGGACCTCACAATGAGCAGTTCTTC.

About this clone itself: At one boundary the junction diverges from the germline segment, which might be a read error. Distinct nucleotide sequences in the sample also encode this CDR3. The chain combines TRBV5-1 with TRBJ2-3, with 12 bases aligning to TRBD2. Germline V CDR1 and CDR2: SGHRS, YFSETQ. This CDR3 has 15 residues. The CDR3 bases are TGCGCCAGCAGCTCGACTAGCGGGAGCTCAGATACTCAGTATTTT. Protein product: CASSSTSGSSDTQYF.

V usage is TRBV5-1 and J usage is TRBJ2-7, with 11 bases that match TRBD2. This CDR3 region has 15 residues. Germline loops: CDR1 SGHRS, CDR2 YFSETQ. Trimming removed 1 base from V and 0 bases from J; junction bases left unmatched: 0. This chain's CDR3 is CASSLTSGGSYEQYF. CDR3 nucleotides: TGCGCCAGCAGCTTGACTAGCGGGGGCTCCTACGAGCAGTACTTC.

The V and J genes are TRBV13 and TRBJ2-1; the match to TRBD2 covers 8 bases. The CDR3 sequence is 17 residues long. Per germline, CDR1 PRHDT and CDR2 FYEKMQ (reference sequence). J gave up 0 bases and V 4 bases, and 8 bases lay outside the gene matches. Here the CDR3 DNA reads TGTGCCAGCAGCTCCATCCAGCGGGGGAGCTCCTACAATGAGCAGTTCTTC. Translation gives CASSSIQRGSSYNEQFF.

J is TRBJ1-1 and V is TRBV5-1; no firm D call. The V gene lost 0 bases and the J gene lost 4 bases, with 10 bases spanning the gap. The CDR3 contains 14 residues. Germline CDR1 reads SGHRS; CDR2 reads YFSETQ. The CDR3 loop reads CASSLVHRGTEAFF. The CDR3 DNA is TGCGCCAGCAGCTTGGTTCATCGGGGCACTGAAGCTTTCTTT.

This clone was seen more than once but under ten times. This chain uses TRBV6-6 with TRBJ2-3; 10 positions agree with TRBD2. The CDR3 is 15 residues long. Germline V lookup: CDR1 MNHNY, CDR2 SVGAGI (reference sequence). The V gene end was trimmed by 7 bases and the J gene end by 3 bases; junction bases not matched to a gene: 7. CDR3 region: CASIPSGRRTDTQYF. The DNA of the CDR3 is TGTGCCAGCATCCCTAGCGGGAGAAGGACAGATACGCAGTATTTT.

J is TRBJ2-5 and V is TRBV11-2; D gene unclear. Germline V gives CDR1 SGHAT, CDR2 FQNNGV. The CDR3 spans 13 residues. Trimming pared 3 bases from V and 3 bases from J, leaving 8 bases between. In DNA form, the CDR3 reads TGTGCCAGCAGCTTCACAGTCAAAGAGACCCAGTACTTC. Translation: CASSFTVKETQYF.

The V and J genes are TRBV5-4 and TRBJ1-2; no clear D. This CDR3 has 13 residues. The V gene lost 0 bases and the J gene lost 4 bases, with 7 bases spanning the gap. Germline V gene data show CDR1 as SGHNT and CDR2 as YYREEE (reference sequence). This CDR3 reads CASSLDSGYGYTF. The DNA for the CDR3 is TGTGCCAGCAGCTTGGACAGTGGCTATGGCTACACCTTC.

This clone was observed a single time. For the CDR3, the DNA is TGTGCCAGCAGCTTGACTACAGGGGGCGGGGGGGAGACCCAGTACTTC. This codes for CASSLTTGGGGETQYF. The chain has TRBV7-2 and TRBJ2-5; D is perhaps TRBD1 (9 bases). The CDR3 is 16 residues long. CDR1 is SGHTA and CDR2 is FQGNSA in the germline V gene. V lost 3 bases, J lost 5 bases, and 19 bases lay in between.

J is TRBJ2-7 and V is TRBV5-4; tentatively, D is TRBD2 (5 bases). V dropped 4 bases and J dropped 4 bases, with 9 bases sitting between them. Per the germline V gene, CDR1 is SGHNT and CDR2 is YYREEE (reference sequence). There are 12 residues in the CDR3. CDR3 amino acids: CASSVGGYEQYF. The CDR3 bases are TGTGCCAGCAGCGTAGGCGGGTACGAGCAGTACTTC.

This clone was detected only a few times. This chain links TRBV27 with TRBJ1-5; D is unclear. CDR1 MNHEY and CDR2 SMNVEV come from the germline V gene (reference sequence). V shed 4 bases and J shed 0 bases, with 10 bases lying between them. The CDR3 has 15 amino acids. CDR3 DNA sequence: TGTGCCAGCAGTTCCAGCTACAGTAGCAATCAGCCCCAGCATTTT. It is translated as CASSSSYSSNQPQHF.

This clone was seen a few times. For the CDR3, the DNA is TGTGCCAGCAGCCTCTTTGGCGGCCACAATGAGCAGTTCTTC. Its translation is CASSLFGGHNEQFF. The chain combines TRBV6-5 with TRBJ2-1; no definite D call. The germline gives CDR1 MNHEY, CDR2 SVGAGI. The CDR3 is 14 residues long. The V end lost 6 bases, the J end lost 5 bases, and 14 bases lay between the germline ends.